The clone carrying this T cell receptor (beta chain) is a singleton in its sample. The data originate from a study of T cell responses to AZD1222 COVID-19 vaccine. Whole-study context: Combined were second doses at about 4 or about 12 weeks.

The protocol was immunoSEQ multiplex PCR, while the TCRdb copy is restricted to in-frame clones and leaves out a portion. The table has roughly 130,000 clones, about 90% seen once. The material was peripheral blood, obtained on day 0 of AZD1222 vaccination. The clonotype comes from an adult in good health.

The CDR3 DNA reads TGTGCCAGCAGCAGGCAGACCTACGAGCAGTACTTC. Protein: CASSRQTYEQYF. The chain couples TRBV7-9 to TRBJ2-7; D ambiguous. Germline CDR1 and CDR2: SEHNR and FQNEAQ (reference sequence). This CDR3 contains 12 residues. The ends were cut back, 5 bases at V and 2 bases at J, with 7 bases in the middle.